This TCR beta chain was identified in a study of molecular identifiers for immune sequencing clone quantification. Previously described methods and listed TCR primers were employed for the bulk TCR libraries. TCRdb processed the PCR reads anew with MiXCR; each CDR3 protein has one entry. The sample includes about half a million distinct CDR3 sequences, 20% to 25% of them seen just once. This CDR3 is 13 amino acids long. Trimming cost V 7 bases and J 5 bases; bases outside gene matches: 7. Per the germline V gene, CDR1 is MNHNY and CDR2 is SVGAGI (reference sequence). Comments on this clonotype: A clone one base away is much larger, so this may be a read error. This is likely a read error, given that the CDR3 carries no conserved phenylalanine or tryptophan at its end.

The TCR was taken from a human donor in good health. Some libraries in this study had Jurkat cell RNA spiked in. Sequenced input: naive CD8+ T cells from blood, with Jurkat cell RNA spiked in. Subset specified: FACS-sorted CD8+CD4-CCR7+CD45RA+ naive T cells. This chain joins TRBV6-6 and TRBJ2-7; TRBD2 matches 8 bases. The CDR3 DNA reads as TGTGCCAGCACCAAGCGGGAGAGAGACGAGCAGTACCTC. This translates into CASTKRERDEQYL.